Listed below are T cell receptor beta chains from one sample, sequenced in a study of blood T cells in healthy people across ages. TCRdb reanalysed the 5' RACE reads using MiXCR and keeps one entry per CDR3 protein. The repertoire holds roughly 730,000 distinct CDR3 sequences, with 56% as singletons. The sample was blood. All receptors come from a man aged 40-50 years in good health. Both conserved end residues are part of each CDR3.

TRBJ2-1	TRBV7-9	CASSLRSGRHEQFF
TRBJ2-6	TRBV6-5	CASSYSTGGSSGANVLTF
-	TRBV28	CTSSPSSGFSEQYF
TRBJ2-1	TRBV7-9	CASSPPELVEQFF
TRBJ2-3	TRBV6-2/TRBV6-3	CASSSNNGPNTQYF
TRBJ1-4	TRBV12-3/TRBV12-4	CASSSSGGIEKLFF
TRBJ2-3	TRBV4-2	CASSQAGAGGTDTQYF
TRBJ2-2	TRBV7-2	CASSLGASGELFF
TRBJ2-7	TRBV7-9	CASSSNTGGLYEQYF
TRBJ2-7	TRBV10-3	CAIRADRGSYEQYF
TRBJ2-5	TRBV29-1	CSVGGETDQETQYF
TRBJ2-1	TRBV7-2	CASSLVIVAGSYNEQFF
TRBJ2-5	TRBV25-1	CASSGTSGPLIQETQYF
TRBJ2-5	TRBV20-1	CSAAPSGRVRETQYF
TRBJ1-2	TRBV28	CASIDSQGEQLPYGYTF
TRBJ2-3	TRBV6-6	CASSPRTSGGFTDTQYF
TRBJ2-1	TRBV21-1	CASRIPKTGGKQFF
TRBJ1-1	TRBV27	CASSNRVGDTEAFF
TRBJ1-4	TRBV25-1	CASSGIQDGDNEKLFF
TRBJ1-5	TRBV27	CASSYGGSSSNQPQHF
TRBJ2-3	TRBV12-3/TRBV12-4	CASSFMRHTQYF
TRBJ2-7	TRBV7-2	CASSLALGGGEQYF
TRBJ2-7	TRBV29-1	CSVVGQGYKQYF
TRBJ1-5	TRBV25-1	CASSEPGSGQPQHF
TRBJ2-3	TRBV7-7	CASSPRSGPEDTQYF
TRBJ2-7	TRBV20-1	CSARALTGALYEQYF
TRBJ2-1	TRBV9	CASSELTSGYNEQFF
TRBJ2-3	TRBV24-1	CATSAPGVAGGTQYF
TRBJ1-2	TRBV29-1	CSVDTNYGYTF
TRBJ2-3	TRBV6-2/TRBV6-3	CASSYTRDPDTQYF
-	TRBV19	CASMGPRRGENIQYF
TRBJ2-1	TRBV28	CASGGQTNEQFF
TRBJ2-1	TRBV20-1	CSASNRVGESDEQFF
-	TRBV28	CASSFLGAQEETQYF
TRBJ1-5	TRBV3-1	CASSRGHGNQPQHF
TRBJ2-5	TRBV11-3	CASSLYSGEETQYF
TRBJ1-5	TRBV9	CASSVGTVNQPQHF
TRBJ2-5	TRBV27	CASSLISSGLHQETQYF
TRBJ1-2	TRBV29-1	CSVDPVGGSYGYTF
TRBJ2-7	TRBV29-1	CSVGRVTYEQYF
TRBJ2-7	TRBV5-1	CASSLDFDRASEQYF
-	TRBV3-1	CASSQDRLADYNEQYF
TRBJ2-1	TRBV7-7	CASSLASGVEQFF
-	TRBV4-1	CASSQEGIRETQYF
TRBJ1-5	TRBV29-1	CSVGGQFNQPQHF
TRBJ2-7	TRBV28	CASVTPGKTYEQYF
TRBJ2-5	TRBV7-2	CASSPLGQETQYF
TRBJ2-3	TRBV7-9	CAIPNFVGLAGGHMQYF
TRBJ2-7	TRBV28	CASRTAGVGYEQYF
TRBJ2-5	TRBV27	CASSPRTGRQETQYF
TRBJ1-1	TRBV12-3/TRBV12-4	CASSLEGGEAFF
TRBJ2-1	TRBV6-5	CASTNAENNEQFF
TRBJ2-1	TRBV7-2	CASSLVTGGDGDEQFF
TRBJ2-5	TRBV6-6	CASMIGGETQYF
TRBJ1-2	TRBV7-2	CASSPRGQTNYGYTF
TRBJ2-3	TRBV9	CASRLEGRPDTQYF
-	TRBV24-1	CATSPSTSPHEQYF
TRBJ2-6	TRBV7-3	CASSGPGSSGANVLTF